These 6 T cell receptor beta chains were sequenced from one sample in a study of spatial heterogeneity in lung cancer (dated by TCRdb to between 2018 and 2020). Per the publication, the time point label means: sample taken at primary tumor resection. Library preparation used 5' RACE. Sequencing instrument: NextSeq 500. The public reads were reprocessed in TCRdb via fastp at Q25 and MiXCR, keeping in-frame beta chains. Under each unique CDR3 protein, matching rows form one entry showing the most common genes and DNA. The sample table shows just under 95,000 distinct CDR3 sequences, and less than 15% are seen once. Of the sample, 35% to 50% is held by the ten largest clones. Source: PBMCs, taken at surgery. The receptors here all came from a male donor with early-stage non-small cell lung cancer.

This clonotype was recorded at least ten times. The CDR3, as DNA: TGTGCCAGCAGCAACAGGGCTAGCGGCATCACAGATACGCAGTATTTT. Translated, it gives CASSNRASGITDTQYF. The V gene is TRBV7-2, the J gene TRBJ2-3, with a weak D call TRBD2 (7 bases). Trimming stripped 5 bases from V and 2 bases from J, with 17 bases between. The CDR3 is 16 amino acids. Germline V gene sequence: CDR1 SGHTA, CDR2 FQGNSA. Combining the CDR3 with reference TRBV7-2 and TRBJ2-3 gives the whole variable domain GAGVSQSPSNKVTEKGKDVELRCDPISGHTALYWYRQSLGQGLEFLIYFQGNSAPDKSGLPSDRFSAERTGGSVSTLTIQRTQQEDSAVYLCASSNRASGITDTQYFGPGTRLTVL.

This clonotype was seen repeatedly, ten times or more. V is TRBV6-2 or TRBV6-3 and J is TRBJ2-5; D is undetermined. The CDR3 is 13 residues long. Looked up from germline, CDR1 is MNHEY and CDR2 is SVGEGT. V dropped 8 bases and J dropped 2 bases, with 12 bases sitting between them. CDR3 nucleotide sequence: TGTGCCAGCCTGCCCGGGTATCAAGAGACCCAGTACTTC. Translating gives CASLPGYQETQYF.

This clonotype was recorded a few times. The J gene is TRBJ1-5, the V gene TRBV7-8; D is ambiguous. This CDR3 is 15 amino acids long. Between the trimmed V and J ends, which lost 1 base and 2 bases, there was a span of 9 bases. Germline CDR1 reads SGHVS; CDR2 reads FQNEAQ. CDR3: CASSLEGYGNQPQHF. CDR3 in DNA: TGTGCCAGCAGCTTAGAGGGTTATGGCAATCAGCCCCAGCATTTT.

There are a few counts of this clonotype. The V call is TRBV20-1, the J call TRBJ2-7; 8 nucleotides align to TRBD1. The germline gives CDR1 DFQATT, CDR2 SNEGSKA (reference sequence). This CDR3 is 13 amino acids long. The J segment lost 5 bases and the V segment lost 6 bases, leaving 9 bases of the junction unmatched. The CDR3, as DNA: TGCAGTGCCACGACAGGGGTGTCAAACGAGCAGTACTTC. Protein: CSATTGVSNEQYF.

V is TRBV7-2 and J is TRBJ2-7; 10 nucleotides match TRBD1. With V trimmed by 5 bases and J by 2 bases, 6 bases remained unmatched. The CDR3 is made up of 15 amino acids. Germline loops: CDR1 SGHTA, CDR2 FQGNSA. The CDR3 sequence: CASSPRQGAAYEQYF. The CDR3, as DNA: TGTGCCAGCAGCCCCCGACAGGGGGCAGCCTACGAGCAGTACTTC.

The chain combines TRBV5-1 with TRBJ2-5; D is uncertain. This CDR3 is 14 amino acids long. Trimming shortened V by 6 bases and J by 2 bases, and 14 bases separated the two germline ends. Germline CDR1 reads SGHRS; CDR2 reads YFSETQ. The CDR3 DNA sequence: TGCGCCAGCACCCCAAACCCAGGTCAAGAGACCCAGTACTTC. Encoded protein: CASTPNPGQETQYF.